Each of the 16 T cell receptor beta chains below was sequenced from the same sample in a study of T cells in Graves' hyperthyroidism and ophthalmopathy. The TCR beta CDR3 regions underwent amplification using RNA transcripts as the source. The TCR CDR3 first-round RT-PCR relied on the HTBI primer set. One entry per CDR3 protein, called by TCRdb with MiXCR from the multiplex PCR reads. The data contain around 240,000 distinct CDR3 sequences, 13% to 15% of them singletons. Sequencing was carried out using blood. The source is a woman aged 40 to 55 with Graves' hyperthyroidism that later progressed to Graves' ophthalmopathy.

This clonotype was counted many times. The chain has TRBV20-1 and TRBJ1-5; D is unclear. The CDR3 runs 13 residues. V was cut by 7 bases and J by 4 bases, with 14 bases left in between. Germline V lookup: CDR1 DFQATT, CDR2 SNEGSKA (reference sequence). CDR3 loop: CSVLAGANQPQHF. For the CDR3, the DNA is TGCAGTGTCTTGGCAGGAGCTAATCAGCCCCAGCATTTT.

In this sample, this clonotype turned up many times. The chain couples TRBV6-1 to TRBJ2-5, with D possibly being TRBD1 or TRBD2 (6 bases each). The CDR3 is 13 residues long. Germline V gene data show CDR1 as MNHNS and CDR2 as SASEGT. Trimming left V 6 bases short and J 10 bases short, with 18 bases between. The CDR3 DNA is TGTGCCAGCAGCCTGGCCCCCGAGGGGGGCCAGTACTTC. Translation: CASSLAPEGGQYF.

The chain has TRBV5-1 and TRBJ1-2; the D gene is possibly TRBD1 (6 bases). This CDR3 contains 14 residues. Germline-derived CDR1 and CDR2 are SGHRS and YFSETQ. V was cut by 2 bases and J by 4 bases, with 12 bases left in between. CDR3 DNA sequence: TGCGCCAGCAGCTTAGCCACAGGGTCCTATGGCTACACCTTC. It is translated as CASSLATGSYGYTF. Filled out from reference TRBV5-1 and TRBJ1-2, the complete variable domain reads KAGVTQTPRYLIKTRGQQVTLSCSPISGHRSVSWYQQTPGQGLQFLFEYFSETQRNKGNFPGRFSGRQFSNSRSEMNVSTLELGDSALYLCASSLATGSYGYTFGSGTRLTVV.

This clonotype was detected many times. The chain joins TRBV28 to TRBJ1-1; 8 bases line up with TRBD1. Germline V gene sequence: CDR1 MDHEN, CDR2 SYDVKM. The CDR3 contains 13 residues. V lost 5 bases and J lost 7; bases outside the gene matches: 6. In nucleotides, the CDR3 is TGTGCCAGCAGTAATGACAGGGGCCTTGAAGCTTTCTTT. Its translation: CASSNDRGLEAFF. Together with reference TRBV28 and TRBJ1-1, the CDR3 gives the full variable domain: DVKVTQSSRYLVKRTGEKVFLECVQDMDHENMFWYRQDPGLGLRLIYFSYDVKMKEKGDIPEGYSVSREKKERFSLILESASTNQTSMYLCASSNDRGLEAFFGQGTRLTVV.

There are many counts of this clonotype. This chain links TRBV29-1 with TRBJ2-1; possibly TRBD2 for D (6 bases). V was shortened by 6 bases and J by 3 bases, with 21 bases between the two germline ends. The length of the CDR3 is 16 residues. In germline, CDR1 is SQVTM, CDR2 ANQGSEA. In DNA, the CDR3 is TGCAGCGTAGGAGGGTGGGCCCGGAGGAGCTACAATGAGCAGTTCTTC. Encoded protein: CSVGGWARRSYNEQFF.

This clonotype has at least ten counts. The chain recombines TRBV12-3 or TRBV12-4 with TRBJ2-1; 11 nucleotides match TRBD2. The CDR3 runs to 16 residues. The V segment lost 4 bases and the J segment 2 bases; nucleotides outside the gene matches: 4. The CDR3 region is CASSSGTSGAYNEQFF. CDR3 sequence (DNA): TGTGCCAGCAGTTCCGGGACTAGCGGCGCCTACAATGAGCAGTTCTTC.

The chain carries TRBV11-1 and TRBJ2-1; 11 bases align to TRBD2. Per the germline V gene, CDR1 is SGHAT and CDR2 is FQDESV (reference sequence). The CDR3 has 15 residues. The J segment lost 4 bases and the V segment lost 7 bases, leaving 6 bases of the junction unmatched. As DNA, the CDR3 is TGTGCCAGCACATCTACTAGCGGGGGTTACAATGAGCAGTTCTTC. Amino acids: CASTSTSGGYNEQFF.

This clonotype was observed many times. The J gene is TRBJ1-3, the V gene TRBV28; weak D call: TRBD1 (5 bases). Germline loops: CDR1 MDHEN, CDR2 SYDVKM. V was clipped by 2 bases and J by 4 bases, with 9 bases between them. The length of the CDR3 is 14 residues. The CDR3 is CASSLPGNGNTIYF. CDR3 coding DNA: TGTGCCAGCAGTTTACCAGGGAACGGAAACACCATATATTTT.

The chain recombines TRBV5-6 with TRBJ2-1; 8 bases are a match to TRBD2. Germline CDR1 SGHDT, CDR2 YYEEEE. With V trimmed by 2 bases and J by 1 base, 5 bases remained unmatched. The CDR3 totals 16 residues. CDR3 loop: CASSFLVAGSYNEQFF. CDR3 nucleotide sequence: TGTGCCAGCAGCTTTTTAGTAGCGGGATCCTACAATGAGCAGTTCTTC.

This chain uses TRBV28 with TRBJ1-2; TRBD1 might be the D (6 bases). V lost 4 bases to trimming and J lost 3 bases, with 6 bases between them. This CDR3 has 12 residues. CDR1 and CDR2 from the germline V gene are MDHEN and SYDVKM. The CDR3 nucleotides read TGTGCCAGCAGTTGGACAGACTATGGCTACACCTTC. The encoded protein is CASSWTDYGYTF.

This clonotype appeared many times. The J gene is TRBJ2-7, the V gene TRBV27; TRBD2 is a possible D gene (5 bases). The CDR3 extends over 13 amino acids. The V gene's germline CDR1 is MNHEY and CDR2 SMNVEV (reference sequence). The V end was cut by 2 bases, the J end by 5 bases, with 10 bases between. The DNA for the CDR3 is TGTGCCAGCAGTTTAAATGGGAGAGACGAGCAGTACTTC. Translated, it gives CASSLNGRDEQYF.

Many counts were recorded for this clonotype. This chain connects TRBV28 to TRBJ2-3; 9 positions match TRBD2. The CDR3 spans 17 residues. The germline CDR1 and CDR2 sequences are MDHEN and SYDVKM. V shed 5 bases and J 3 bases; nucleotides not matched to a gene: 12. The chain's CDR3 is CASSVPLSGRTTDTQYF. The CDR3 DNA is TGTGCCAGCAGTGTACCGTTGAGCGGGAGGACGACAGATACGCAGTATTTT.

There are many counts of this clonotype. This chain uses TRBV6-2 or TRBV6-3 with TRBJ2-1, with TRBD2 matching 14 bases. The ends lost 7 bases at V and 0 bases at J; junction bases unmatched: 5. This CDR3 has 17 residues. In germline, CDR1 is MNHEY, CDR2 SVGEGT. The CDR3 DNA reads as TGTGCCAGCACCAGACTAGCGGGAGGGCCCTCCTACAATGAGCAGTTCTTC. This sequence encodes CASTRLAGGPSYNEQFF.

Only a few counts were recorded for this clonotype. The chain recombines TRBV30 with TRBJ1-6; D may be TRBD1 (6 bases). The CDR3 spans 14 residues. Germline lookup yields CDR1 GTSNPN and CDR2 SVGIG (reference sequence). Deletions cut 3 bases from V and 6 bases from J, with 12 bases between. Here the CDR3 reads CAWRQGLINSPLHF. In nucleotides, the CDR3 is TGTGCCTGGAGACAGGGCCTAATTAATTCACCCCTCCACTTT.

Remarks on this clonotype: This may come from a read error, since a much larger clone is one base off. This chain joins TRBV6-1 and TRBJ1-6, with D possibly matching TRBD1 (5 bases). The CDR3 is made up of 16 amino acids. Germline loops: CDR1 MNHNS, CDR2 SASEGT. The CDR3 bases are TGTGCCAGCAGTGAAGCAGGGGCGGTCTATGATTCACCCCTCCGCTTT. It encodes CASSEAGAVYDSPLRF.

This clonotype occurred many times. The chain is built from TRBV15 and TRBJ1-1; D call uncertain. The CDR3 consists of 16 residues. The V and J ends lost 0 bases and 0 bases respectively, with 11 bases between them. Germline CDR1 is LNHNV and CDR2 is YYDKDF (reference sequence). The CDR3: CATSRDLVLLNTEAFF. Written as DNA, the CDR3 is TGTGCCACCAGCAGAGATTTGGTCCTTTTGAACACTGAAGCTTTCTTT.